The text below deals with one TCR beta chain. Trimming took 5 bases from V and 9 from J, leaving 16 bases between them. Germline V lookup: CDR1 MNHEY, CDR2 SVGAGI. CDR3 length: 13 amino acids. Authors' analysis steps: Estimation of nucleated cell counts was performed using reference gene primer amplification. Measured with immunoSEQ multiplex PCR; TCRdb has only the in-frame clones, and not every one. V and J calls and clone size are those listed in that table; D and trimming were worked out from the DNA. The sample carries approximately 260,000 clones, 70% to 90% recorded once. This sample was included in a study of blood T cell repertoires in COVID-19.

This receptor was identified in a woman in her 70s with acute or convalescent COVID-19. The chain recombines TRBV6-5 with TRBJ1-1; D might be TRBD1 (6 bases). Sequencing was performed on peripheral blood. Here the CDR3 DNA reads TGTGCCAGCAGTACCACAGGGCGGTCCAAAGCTTTCTTT. Protein: CASSTTGRSKAFF.